These T cell receptor beta chains were read from a single sample in a study of T-cell memory formation after mild COVID-19. TCRdb re-derived calls from the 5' RACE reads in MiXCR, one entry per CDR3 protein. The data hold some 350,000 distinct CDR3 sequences, with 10% to 15% observed a single time. What was sequenced was PBMCs or a T cell subset sorted from them (not recorded which). These receptors originate from a man between 18 and 29 years old who had mild COVID-19 (a few samples of this study predate the infection). Cell type and time point are not known. CDR3s include the opening cysteine and the closing phenylalanine or tryptophan. Each record gives: D gene, V gene, J gene, clone size, CDR3 protein, CDR3 DNA. A D gene is named only where the DNA matches it firmly. The listing skips clone size in some rows; elsewhere it reads once, few, many or a size class.

d_call: NA; v_call: TRBV7-2; j_call: TRBJ2-1; clone_size: many; cdr3_aa: CASSPSRPHNEQFF; cdr3_nt: TGTGCCAGCAGCCCTAGTCGCCCTCACAATGAGCAGTTCTTC
d_call: TRBD1; v_call: TRBV5-1; j_call: TRBJ2-3; clone_size: few; cdr3_aa: CASSQGQYTDTQYF; cdr3_nt: TGCGCCAGCAGCCAGGGACAGTACACAGATACGCAGTATTTT
d_call: TRBD2; v_call: TRBV19; j_call: TRBJ2-1; clone_size: NA; cdr3_aa: CASSISGGPGEQFF; cdr3_nt: TGTGCCAGTAGTATAAGCGGGGGTCCTGGAGAGCAGTTCTTC
d_call: NA; v_call: TRBV18; j_call: TRBJ2-3; clone_size: few; cdr3_aa: CASSPGAGDTQYF; cdr3_nt: TGTGCCAGCTCACCAGGGGCGGGAGATACGCAGTATTTT
d_call: NA; v_call: TRBV4-2; j_call: TRBJ2-5; clone_size: NA; cdr3_aa: CASSQEDRTLRGETQYF; cdr3_nt: TGTGCCAGCAGCCAAGAAGATAGGACGCTCCGGGGGGAGACCCAGTACTTC
d_call: TRBD1; v_call: TRBV6-6; j_call: TRBJ1-3; clone_size: NA; cdr3_aa: CASTKTGGGNTIYF; cdr3_nt: TGTGCCAGCACGAAAACAGGGGGCGGAAACACCATATATTTT
d_call: NA; v_call: TRBV5-1; j_call: TRBJ1-2; clone_size: many; cdr3_aa: CASSFSGATNYGYTF; cdr3_nt: TGCGCCAGCAGCTTTTCGGGGGCCACTAACTATGGCTACACCTTC
d_call: NA; v_call: TRBV7-9; j_call: TRBJ2-1; clone_size: NA; cdr3_aa: CASSSVYEQFF; cdr3_nt: TGTGCCAGCAGCTCGGTTTATGAGCAGTTCTTC
d_call: NA; v_call: TRBV7-9; j_call: TRBJ2-7; clone_size: NA; cdr3_aa: CASSSDDGYEQYF; cdr3_nt: TGTGCCAGCAGCTCCGATGACGGCTACGAGCAGTACTTC
d_call: NA; v_call: TRBV15; j_call: TRBJ2-3; clone_size: few; cdr3_aa: CATSPGSPTDTQYF; cdr3_nt: TGTGCCACCAGCCCGGGATCCCCCACAGATACGCAGTATTTT
d_call: TRBD2; v_call: TRBV5-1; j_call: TRBJ2-1; clone_size: few; cdr3_aa: CASSDQLAGVGDEQFF; cdr3_nt: TGCGCCAGCAGCGACCAACTAGCGGGGGTCGGCGATGAGCAGTTCTTC
d_call: NA; v_call: TRBV7-2; j_call: TRBJ1-1; clone_size: NA; cdr3_aa: CASSPNGQGNTEAFF; cdr3_nt: TGTGCCAGCAGCCCTAATGGGCAGGGTAACACTGAAGCTTTCTTT
d_call: TRBD1; v_call: TRBV2; j_call: TRBJ2-2; clone_size: NA; cdr3_aa: CASTPTGFGELFF; cdr3_nt: TGTGCCAGCACCCCGACAGGGTTCGGGGAGCTGTTTTTT
d_call: TRBD1; v_call: TRBV7-9; j_call: TRBJ1-1; clone_size: few; cdr3_aa: CASTQQGGNTEAFF; cdr3_nt: TGTGCCAGCACCCAGCAGGGGGGTAACACTGAAGCTTTCTTT
d_call: TRBD1; v_call: TRBV2; j_call: TRBJ1-5; clone_size: NA; cdr3_aa: CASRPGTGGNQPQHF; cdr3_nt: TGTGCCAGCAGACCCGGGACAGGGGGCAATCAGCCCCAGCATTTT
d_call: NA; v_call: TRBV3-1; j_call: TRBJ1-5; clone_size: few; cdr3_aa: CASSPTHMGNQPQHF; cdr3_nt: TGTGCCAGCAGCCCGACACACATGGGCAATCAGCCCCAGCATTTT
d_call: TRBD2; v_call: TRBV6-2/TRBV6-3; j_call: TRBJ2-1; clone_size: few; cdr3_aa: CASSSRREAGPYNEQFF; cdr3_nt: TGTGCCAGCAGTTCCCGTAGGGAAGCGGGGCCCTACAATGAGCAGTTCTTC
d_call: NA; v_call: TRBV5-1; j_call: TRBJ1-1; clone_size: few; cdr3_aa: CASSLNPGQLNTEAFF; cdr3_nt: TGCGCCAGCAGCTTGAACCCGGGACAACTTAACACTGAAGCTTTCTTT
d_call: NA; v_call: TRBV6-2/TRBV6-3; j_call: TRBJ2-1; clone_size: many; cdr3_aa: CATRWAGASYNEQFF; cdr3_nt: TGTGCCACCAGGTGGGCGGGGGCGTCCTACAATGAGCAGTTCTTC
d_call: NA; v_call: TRBV4-3; j_call: TRBJ2-1; clone_size: few; cdr3_aa: CASSPPGSTNEQFF; cdr3_nt: TGCGCCAGCAGCCCCCCGGGATCAACCAATGAGCAGTTCTTC
d_call: NA; v_call: TRBV12-3/TRBV12-4; j_call: TRBJ1-5; clone_size: NA; cdr3_aa: CASSLVGRSNQPQHF; cdr3_nt: TGTGCCAGCAGTTTGGTGGGCAGGAGCAATCAGCCCCAGCATTTT
d_call: NA; v_call: TRBV4-3; j_call: TRBJ1-1; clone_size: few; cdr3_aa: CASSDRTAMNTEAFF; cdr3_nt: TGCGCCAGCAGCGACCGGACTGCCATGAACACTGAAGCTTTCTTT
d_call: TRBD1; v_call: TRBV5-1; j_call: TRBJ2-5; clone_size: NA; cdr3_aa: CASSFRGHETQYF; cdr3_nt: TGCGCCAGCAGCTTCAGGGGGCACGAGACCCAGTACTTC
d_call: NA; v_call: TRBV29-1; j_call: TRBJ1-3; clone_size: few; cdr3_aa: CSVAGGSGNTIYF; cdr3_nt: TGCAGCGTTGCTGGGGGTTCTGGAAACACCATATATTTT
d_call: TRBD1; v_call: TRBV30; j_call: TRBJ1-2; clone_size: many; cdr3_aa: CAWKRDRPGGYTF; cdr3_nt: TGTGCCTGGAAAAGGGACAGGCCAGGTGGCTACACCTTC
d_call: NA; v_call: TRBV4-2; j_call: TRBJ2-7; clone_size: few; cdr3_aa: CASSQLWAGFYEQYF; cdr3_nt: TGTGCCAGCAGCCAACTCTGGGCGGGGTTCTACGAGCAGTACTTC